These 14 T cell receptor beta chains originate from one sample sequenced in a study of control samples from healthy donors and cancer patients. Profiling relied on immunoSEQ multiplex PCR, and the TCRdb table lists in-frame clones only, not all of them. The data hold 100,000 to 150,000 clones, with about 91% observed a single time. The sequenced sample was blood. Every receptor here comes from a man aged 18 to 29 in good health.

This clone has just one count. Other DNA sequences from this sample encode an identical CDR3 as well. This sequence joins TRBV5-1 and TRBJ2-5, with D hard to call. Trimming stripped 5 bases from V and 1 base from J, with 3 bases between. There are 11 residues in the CDR3. Germline loops: CDR1 SGHRS, CDR2 YFSETQ. The CDR3 bases are TGCGCCAGCAGTTTCCAAGAGACCCAGTACTTC. It codes for CASSFQETQYF.

The rearrangement links TRBV4-1 to TRBJ2-1, with D possibly being TRBD1 or TRBD2 (5 bases each). V was trimmed by 0 bases and J by 7 bases, leaving 16 bases between them. CDR1 is MGHRA, CDR2 YSYEKL, per germline. The CDR3 runs 16 residues. The DNA of the CDR3 is TGCGCCAGCAGCCAAGACTTGGACACCTCGGGGAATGAGCAGTTCTTC. It codes for CASSQDLDTSGNEQFF.

J is TRBJ2-3 and V is TRBV6-5; perhaps D is TRBD1 or TRBD2 (5 bases each). The length of the CDR3 is 12 residues. The germline V gene encodes CDR1 MNHEY and CDR2 SVGAGI. V lost 8 bases and J 2 bases, leaving 8 bases between the germline ends. The CDR3 reads CASGGPTDTQYF. In DNA form, the CDR3 reads TGTGCCAGCGGGGGACCCACAGATACGCAGTATTTT.

Here the CDR3 DNA reads TGTGCCAGCAGCTTGGCACCGGGTTTCAATCAGCCCCAGCATTTT. The encoded protein is CASSLAPGFNQPQHF. The rearrangement uses TRBV5-4 and TRBJ1-5, with unresolved D. The CDR3 totals 15 residues. Germline V gene sequence: CDR1 SGHNT, CDR2 YYREEE (reference sequence). The V gene lost 0 bases and the J gene lost 3 bases, with 10 bases spanning the gap.

This chain joins TRBV6-1 and TRBJ1-6; D uncertain. The CDR3 is 13 residues long. Germline V gene lookup returns CDR1 MNHNS and CDR2 SASEGT. The V and J ends lost 3 bases and 7 bases respectively, with 7 bases between them. The CDR3 reads CASSDAANSPLHF. As DNA, the CDR3 is TGTGCCAGCAGTGACGCGGCAAATTCACCCCTCCACTTT.

This sequence joins TRBV21-1 and TRBJ1-5; the table's D call, TRBD1, was not checked against the DNA. TRBV21-1 is listed as a pseudogene. The CDR3 totals 15 residues. CDR3 loop: CASSKAQGSNQPQHF. The CDR3 bases are TGTGCCAGCAGCAAGGCCCAGGGTAGCAATCAGCCCCAGCATTTT.

The rearrangement joins TRBV27 to TRBJ1-1, with D possibly TRBD1 on 5 matching bases. With 7 bases removed from V and 1 base from J, the gap between germline ends came to 16 bases. The CDR3 is 15 amino acids. Germline assignment: CDR1 MNHEY and CDR2 SMNVEV (reference sequence). This chain's CDR3 is CASKYRDRPNTEAFF. CDR3 bases: TGTGCCAGCAAATACCGGGACCGACCGAACACTGAAGCTTTCTTT.

This chain joins TRBV7-3 and TRBJ2-1, with D perhaps TRBD1 (6 bases). The CDR3 runs 16 residues. V was pared by 6 bases and J by 3 bases, with 18 bases between. Germline values: CDR1 SGHTA, CDR2 FQGTGA. CDR3 amino acids: CASSSDDRLGYNEQFF. In DNA, the CDR3 is TGTGCCAGCAGTTCCGATGACAGGTTGGGCTACAATGAGCAGTTCTTC.

This chain connects TRBV18 to TRBJ1-2; D may be TRBD1 (5 bases). CDR1 and CDR2 from the germline V gene are KGHSH and LQKENI. The V and J ends lost 2 bases and 2 bases respectively, with 6 bases between them. CDR3 length: 13 amino acids. As DNA, the CDR3 is TGTGCCAGCTCACCAGGGACCAACTATGGCTACACCTTC. It yields the protein CASSPGTNYGYTF.

This clone occurred once. The chain recombines TRBV10-3 with TRBJ1-1; D ambiguous. This CDR3 contains 13 residues. Trimming took off 5 bases at V and 1 base at J, with 8 bases between the two ends. Germline V CDR1 and CDR2: ENHRY, SYGVKD. As DNA, the CDR3 is TGTGCCATCAGTCGTCATTCGAACACTGAAGCTTTCTTT. It encodes CAISRHSNTEAFF.

The chain combines TRBV5-5 with TRBJ1-6, with unresolved D. V dropped 7 bases and J dropped 2 bases, with 10 bases sitting between them. Germline loops: CDR1 SGHKS, CDR2 YYEKEE (reference sequence). The CDR3 runs 14 residues. The CDR3 here is CASGEETYNSPLHF. As DNA, the CDR3 is TGTGCCAGCGGGGAGGAGACCTATAATTCACCCCTCCACTTT.

The rearrangement links TRBV9 to TRBJ1-1; D unclear. Trimming took 3 bases from V and 1 from J, leaving 13 bases between them. There are 15 residues in the CDR3. The germline V gene has CDR1 SGDLS and CDR2 YYNGEE. CDR3 nucleotides: TGTGCCAGCAGCGAGGGTGGCAGGCGGAACACTGAAGCTTTCTTT. It specifies CASSEGGRRNTEAFF.

The V gene is TRBV10-3, the J gene TRBJ1-4; a possible D gene is TRBD1 (6 bases). Trimming took 2 bases from V and 8 from J, leaving 9 bases between them. The CDR3 spans 13 residues. In germline, CDR1 is ENHRY, CDR2 SYGVKD. CDR3 protein: CAISEQGREKLFF. The DNA for the CDR3 is TGTGCCATCAGTGAGCAGGGGCGGGAAAAACTGTTTTTT.

The V and J genes are TRBV28 and TRBJ2-5; the D is unclear. The V gene's germline CDR1 is MDHEN and CDR2 SYDVKM. The CDR3 spans 15 residues. Deletions cut 3 bases from V and 0 bases from J, with 11 bases between. The DNA for the CDR3 is TGTGCCAGCAGTTTCCCCCGTCAGCACCAAGAGACCCAGTACTTC. It encodes CASSFPRQHQETQYF.